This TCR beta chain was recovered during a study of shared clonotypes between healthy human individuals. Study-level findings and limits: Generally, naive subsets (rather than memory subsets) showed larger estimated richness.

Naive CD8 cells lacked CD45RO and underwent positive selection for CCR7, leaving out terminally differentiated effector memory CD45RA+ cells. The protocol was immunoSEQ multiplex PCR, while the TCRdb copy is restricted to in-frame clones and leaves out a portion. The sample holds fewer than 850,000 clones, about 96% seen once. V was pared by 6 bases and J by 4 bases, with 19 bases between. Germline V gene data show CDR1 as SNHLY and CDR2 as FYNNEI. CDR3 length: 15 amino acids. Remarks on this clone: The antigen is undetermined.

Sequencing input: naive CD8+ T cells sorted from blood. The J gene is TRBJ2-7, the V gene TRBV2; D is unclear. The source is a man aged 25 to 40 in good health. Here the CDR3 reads CASRIERPGSYEQYF. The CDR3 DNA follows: TGTGCCAGCAGAATCGAACGGCCCGGGTCGTACGAGCAGTACTTC.